This T cell receptor beta chain was recovered during a study of T cells and Merkel cell carcinoma outcomes (dated by TCRdb to about 2020). Regarding the study in general: In patients with Merkel cell carcinoma, researchers looked at whether the T-cell repertoire of the tumor, along with T-cell density, could predict clinical outcome.

Samples were obtained from patients with Merkel cell carcinoma. Broader findings and caveats from the paper: The combination of T-cell repertoire features and T-cell density was reported to predict clinical outcomes in patients with Merkel cell carcinoma.

V is clipped by 5 bases and J by 5 bases, and the sequence between their germline boundaries is 18 bases long. The cysteine opens and the phenylalanine closes a CDR3 of 15 amino acids. Only the CDR3 DNA is retained, 45 bases long and in frame from the first base. In the germline V gene, CDR1 corresponds to SGHTA and CDR2 to FQGNSA. Preparation of the library involved the immunoSEQ multiplex PCR assay. TCRdb holds this immuneACCESS table with in-frame rearrangements only. Some clones are missing; in checked studies, unresolved V genes explain under half, and the rest has no known cause. The sample records 13,000 to 15,000 clones, just under 95% of which are singletons. More than 1.5% of the sample belongs to the ten largest clones. As to this clone: Its target antigen remains unknown. The input lacks base qualities; no much larger clone sits a single base away.

The sample comprised tumor tissue from Merkel cell carcinoma. The sequence derives from a human donor with Merkel cell carcinoma. The chain is assembled from TRBV7-2 and TRBJ2-5; possibly the D gene is TRBD2, per 6 matching bases. The nucleotides read TGTGCCAGCAGCCCGAGGAGGGTTTATGAGGAGACCCAGTACTTC. Protein translation: CASSPRRVYEETQYF.